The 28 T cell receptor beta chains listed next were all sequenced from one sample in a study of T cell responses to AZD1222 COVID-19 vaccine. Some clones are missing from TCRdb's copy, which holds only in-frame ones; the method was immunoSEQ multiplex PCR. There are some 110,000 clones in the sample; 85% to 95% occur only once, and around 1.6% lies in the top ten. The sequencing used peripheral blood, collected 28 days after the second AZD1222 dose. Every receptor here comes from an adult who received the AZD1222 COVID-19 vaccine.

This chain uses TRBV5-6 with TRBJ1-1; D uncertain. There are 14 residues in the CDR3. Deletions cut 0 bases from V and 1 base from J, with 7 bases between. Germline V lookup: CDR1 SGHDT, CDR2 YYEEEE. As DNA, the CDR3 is TGTGCCAGCAGCTTGGACAGTCGGAACACTGAAGCTTTCTTT. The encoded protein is CASSLDSRNTEAFF. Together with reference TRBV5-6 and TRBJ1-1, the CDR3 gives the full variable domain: DAGVTQSPTHLIKTRGQQVTLRCSPKSGHDTVSWYQQALGQGPQFIFQYYEEEERQRGNFPDRFSGHQFPNYSSELNVNALLLGDSALYLCASSLDSRNTEAFFGQGTRLTVV.

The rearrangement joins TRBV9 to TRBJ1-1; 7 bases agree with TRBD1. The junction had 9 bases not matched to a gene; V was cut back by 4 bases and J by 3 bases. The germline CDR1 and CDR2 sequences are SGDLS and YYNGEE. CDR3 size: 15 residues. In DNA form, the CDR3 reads TGTGCCAGCAGCCCTCGACAGGGTTGGGACACTGAAGCTTTCTTT. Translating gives CASSPRQGWDTEAFF.

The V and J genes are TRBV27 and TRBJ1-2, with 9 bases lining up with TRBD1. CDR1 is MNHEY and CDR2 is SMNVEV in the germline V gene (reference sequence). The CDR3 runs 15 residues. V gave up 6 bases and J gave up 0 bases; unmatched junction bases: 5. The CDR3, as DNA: TGTGCCAGCAGGGGGACAGGGCCTGCTAACTATGGCTACACCTTC. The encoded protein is CASRGTGPANYGYTF.

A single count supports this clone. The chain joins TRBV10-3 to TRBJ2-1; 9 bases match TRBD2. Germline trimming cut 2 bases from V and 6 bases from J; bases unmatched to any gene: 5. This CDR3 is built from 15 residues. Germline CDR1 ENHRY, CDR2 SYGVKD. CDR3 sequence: CAISEVGREGNEQFF. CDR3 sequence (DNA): TGTGCCATCAGTGAGGTGGGGCGGGAGGGCAATGAGCAGTTCTTC.

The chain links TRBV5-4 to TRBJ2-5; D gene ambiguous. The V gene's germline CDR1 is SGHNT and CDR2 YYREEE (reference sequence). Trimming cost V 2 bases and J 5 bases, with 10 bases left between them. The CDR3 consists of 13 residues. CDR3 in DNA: TGTGCCAGCAGCTTCCGGACCGGGGAGACCCAGTACTTC. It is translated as CASSFRTGETQYF. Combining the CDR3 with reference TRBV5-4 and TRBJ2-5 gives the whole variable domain ETGVTQSPTHLIKTRGQQVTLRCSSQSGHNTVSWYQQALGQGPQFIFQYYREEENGRGNFPPRFSGLQFPNYSSELNVNALELDDSALYLCASSFRTGETQYFGPGTRLLVL.

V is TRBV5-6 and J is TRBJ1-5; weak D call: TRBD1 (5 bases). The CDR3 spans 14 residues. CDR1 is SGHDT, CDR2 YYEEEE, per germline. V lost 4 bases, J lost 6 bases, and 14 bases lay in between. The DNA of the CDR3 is TGTGCCAGCAGCACCGGGACGGGAGGTCAGCCCCAGCATTTT. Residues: CASSTGTGGQPQHF.

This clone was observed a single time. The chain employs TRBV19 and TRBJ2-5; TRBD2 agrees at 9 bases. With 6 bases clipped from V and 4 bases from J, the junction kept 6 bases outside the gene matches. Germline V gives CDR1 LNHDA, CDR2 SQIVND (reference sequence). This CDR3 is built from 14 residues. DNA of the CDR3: TGTGCCAGTAGGGCTAGCGGGAACCTAGAGACCCAGTACTTC. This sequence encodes CASRASGNLETQYF.

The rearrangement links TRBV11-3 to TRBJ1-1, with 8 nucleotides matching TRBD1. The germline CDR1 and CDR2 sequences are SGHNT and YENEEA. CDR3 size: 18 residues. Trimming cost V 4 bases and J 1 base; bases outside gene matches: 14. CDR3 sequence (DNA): TGTGCCAGCAGCTCGAGCCAGGGCAGGACAGGGTCGAACACTGAAGCTTTCTTT. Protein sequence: CASSSSQGRTGSNTEAFF. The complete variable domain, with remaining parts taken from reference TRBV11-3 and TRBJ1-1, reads EAGVVQSPRYKIIEKKQPVAFWCNPISGHNTLYWYLQNLGQGPELLIRYENEEAVDDSQLPKDRFSAERLKGVDSTLKIQPAELGDSAVYLCASSSSQGRTGSNTEAFFGQGTRLTVV.

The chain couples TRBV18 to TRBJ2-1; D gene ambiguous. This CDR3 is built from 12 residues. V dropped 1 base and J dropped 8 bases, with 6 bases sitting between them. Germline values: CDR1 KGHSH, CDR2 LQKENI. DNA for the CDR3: TGTGCCAGCTCACCACAGGGTGATGAGCAGTTCTTC. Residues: CASSPQGDEQFF.

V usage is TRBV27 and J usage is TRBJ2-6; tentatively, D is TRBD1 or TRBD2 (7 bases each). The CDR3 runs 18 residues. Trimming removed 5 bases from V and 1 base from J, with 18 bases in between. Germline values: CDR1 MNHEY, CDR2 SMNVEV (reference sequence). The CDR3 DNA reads TGTGCCAGCAGTCGCCCTCAGGGGGGGATATCTGGGGCCAACGTCCTGACTTTC. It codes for CASSRPQGGISGANVLTF.

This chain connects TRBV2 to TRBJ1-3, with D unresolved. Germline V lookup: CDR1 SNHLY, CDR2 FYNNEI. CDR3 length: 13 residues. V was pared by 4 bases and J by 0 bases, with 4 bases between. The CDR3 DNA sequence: TGTGCCAGCAGTGTCGGCTCTGGAAACACCATATATTTT. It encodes CASSVGSGNTIYF.

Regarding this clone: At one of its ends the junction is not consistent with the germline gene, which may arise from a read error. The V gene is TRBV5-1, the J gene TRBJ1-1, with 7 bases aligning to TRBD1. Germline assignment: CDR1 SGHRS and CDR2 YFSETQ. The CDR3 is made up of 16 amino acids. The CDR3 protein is CASSPLTGTDNTKAFF. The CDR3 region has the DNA TGCGCCAGCAGCCCCCTGACCGGGACAGATAACACTAAAGCTTTCTTT.

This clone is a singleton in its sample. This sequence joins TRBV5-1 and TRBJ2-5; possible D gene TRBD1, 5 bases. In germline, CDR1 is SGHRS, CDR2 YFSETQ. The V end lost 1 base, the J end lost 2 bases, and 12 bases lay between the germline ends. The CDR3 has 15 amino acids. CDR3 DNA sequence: TGCGCCAGCAGCTTGCGTCTGGGGCAGCAAGAGACCCAGTACTTC. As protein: CASSLRLGQQETQYF.

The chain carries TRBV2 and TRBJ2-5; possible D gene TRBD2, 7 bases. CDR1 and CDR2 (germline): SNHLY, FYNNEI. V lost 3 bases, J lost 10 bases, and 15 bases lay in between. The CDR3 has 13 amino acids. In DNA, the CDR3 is TGTGCCAGCAGTGATGAATCGGGGGGCAACCAGTACTTC. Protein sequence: CASSDESGGNQYF.

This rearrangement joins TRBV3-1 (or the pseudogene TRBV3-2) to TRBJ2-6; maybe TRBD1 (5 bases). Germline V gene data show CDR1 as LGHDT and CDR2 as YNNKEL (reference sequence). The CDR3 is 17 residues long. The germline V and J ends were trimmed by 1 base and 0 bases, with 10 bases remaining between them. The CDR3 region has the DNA TGTGCCAGCAGCCAAGCACAGGACCGCTCTGGGGCCAACGTCCTGACTTTC. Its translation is CASSQAQDRSGANVLTF.

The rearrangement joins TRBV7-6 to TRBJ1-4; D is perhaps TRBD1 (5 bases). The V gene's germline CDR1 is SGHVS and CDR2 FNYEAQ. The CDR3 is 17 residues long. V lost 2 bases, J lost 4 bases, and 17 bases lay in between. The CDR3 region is CASSLYAGLGFNEKLFF. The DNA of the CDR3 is TGTGCCAGCAGCTTATATGCGGGACTTGGGTTTAATGAAAAACTGTTTTTT.

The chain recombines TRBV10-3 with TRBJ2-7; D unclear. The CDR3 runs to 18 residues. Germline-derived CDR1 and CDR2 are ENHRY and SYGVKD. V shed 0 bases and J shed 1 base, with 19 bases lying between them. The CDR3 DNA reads TGTGCCATCAGTGAGTCGGGAACAGCTCTAAGGTGGTCCTACGAGCAGTACTTC. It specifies CAISESGTALRWSYEQYF.

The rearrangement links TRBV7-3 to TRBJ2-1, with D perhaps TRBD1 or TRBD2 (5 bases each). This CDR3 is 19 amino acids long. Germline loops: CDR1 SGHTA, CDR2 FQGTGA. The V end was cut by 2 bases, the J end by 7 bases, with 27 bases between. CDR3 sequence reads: CASSLFGSYEGRLGNEQFF. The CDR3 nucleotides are TGTGCCAGCAGCTTATTTGGCAGTTACGAGGGGAGACTCGGAAATGAGCAGTTCTTC.

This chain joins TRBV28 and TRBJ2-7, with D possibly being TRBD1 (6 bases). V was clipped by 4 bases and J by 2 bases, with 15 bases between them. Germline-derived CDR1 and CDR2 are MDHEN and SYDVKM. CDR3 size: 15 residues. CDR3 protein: CASSYRVSGTYEQYF. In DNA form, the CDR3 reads TGTGCCAGCAGTTACAGGGTTAGTGGAACCTACGAGCAGTACTTC.

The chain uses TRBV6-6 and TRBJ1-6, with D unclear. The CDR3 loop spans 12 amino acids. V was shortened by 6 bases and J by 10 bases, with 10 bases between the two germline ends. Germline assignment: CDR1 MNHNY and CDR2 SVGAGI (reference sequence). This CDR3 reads CASRTTPSPLHF. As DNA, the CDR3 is TGTGCCAGCAGGACGACACCGTCACCCCTCCACTTT.

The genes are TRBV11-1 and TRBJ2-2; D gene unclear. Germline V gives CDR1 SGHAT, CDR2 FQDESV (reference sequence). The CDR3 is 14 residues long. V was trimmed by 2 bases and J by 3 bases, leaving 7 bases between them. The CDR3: CASSLNSDTGELFF. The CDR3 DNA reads TGTGCCAGCAGCTTAAACAGTGACACCGGGGAGCTGTTTTTT.

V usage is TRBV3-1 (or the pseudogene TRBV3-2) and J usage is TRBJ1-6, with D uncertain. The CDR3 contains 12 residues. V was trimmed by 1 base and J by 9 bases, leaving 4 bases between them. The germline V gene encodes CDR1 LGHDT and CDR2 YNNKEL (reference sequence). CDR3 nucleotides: TGTGCCAGCAGCCAAGGGGGTTCACCCCTCCACTTT. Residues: CASSQGGSPLHF.

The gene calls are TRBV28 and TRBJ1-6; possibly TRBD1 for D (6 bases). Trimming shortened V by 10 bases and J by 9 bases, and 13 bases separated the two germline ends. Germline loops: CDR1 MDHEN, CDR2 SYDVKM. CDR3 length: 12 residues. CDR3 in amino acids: CANGQGSSPLHF. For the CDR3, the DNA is TGTGCCAATGGGCAGGGGAGTTCACCCCTCCACTTT.

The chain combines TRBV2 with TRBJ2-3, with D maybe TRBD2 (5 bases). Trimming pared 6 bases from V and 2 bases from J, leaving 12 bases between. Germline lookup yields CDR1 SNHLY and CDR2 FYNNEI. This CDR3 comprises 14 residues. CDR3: CASRSGTYTDTQYF. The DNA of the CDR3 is TGTGCCAGCAGGAGCGGAACTTACACAGATACGCAGTATTTT.

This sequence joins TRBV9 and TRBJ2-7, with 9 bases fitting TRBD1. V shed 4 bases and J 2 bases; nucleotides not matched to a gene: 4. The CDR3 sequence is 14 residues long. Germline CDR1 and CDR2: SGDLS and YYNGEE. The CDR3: CASSPGTGTYEQYF. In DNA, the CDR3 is TGTGCCAGCAGCCCAGGGACAGGGACCTACGAGCAGTACTTC.

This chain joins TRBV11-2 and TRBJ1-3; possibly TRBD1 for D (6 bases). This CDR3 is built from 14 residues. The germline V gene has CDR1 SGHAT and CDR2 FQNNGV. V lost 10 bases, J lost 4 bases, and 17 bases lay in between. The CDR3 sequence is CATAGGALGNTIYF. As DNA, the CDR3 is TGTGCCACCGCGGGGGGGGCCCTCGGAAACACCATATATTTT.

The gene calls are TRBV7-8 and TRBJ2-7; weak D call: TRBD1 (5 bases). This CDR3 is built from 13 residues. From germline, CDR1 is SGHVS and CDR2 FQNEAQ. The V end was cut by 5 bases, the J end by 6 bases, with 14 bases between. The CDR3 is CASSIPQGSEQYF. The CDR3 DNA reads TGTGCCAGCAGCATACCTCAGGGAAGCGAGCAGTACTTC. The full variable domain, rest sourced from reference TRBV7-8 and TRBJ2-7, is GAGVSQSPRYKVAKRGQDVALRCDPISGHVSLFWYQQALGQGPEFLTYFQNEAQLDKSGLPSDRFFAERPEGSVSTLKIQRTQQEDSAVYLCASSIPQGSEQYFGPGTRLTVT.

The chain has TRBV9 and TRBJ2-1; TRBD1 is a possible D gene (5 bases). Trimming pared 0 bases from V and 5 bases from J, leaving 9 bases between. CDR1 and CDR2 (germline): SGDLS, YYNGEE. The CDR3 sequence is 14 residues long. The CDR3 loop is CASSVGQGNNEQFF. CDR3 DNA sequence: TGTGCCAGCAGCGTAGGGCAGGGCAACAATGAGCAGTTCTTC.